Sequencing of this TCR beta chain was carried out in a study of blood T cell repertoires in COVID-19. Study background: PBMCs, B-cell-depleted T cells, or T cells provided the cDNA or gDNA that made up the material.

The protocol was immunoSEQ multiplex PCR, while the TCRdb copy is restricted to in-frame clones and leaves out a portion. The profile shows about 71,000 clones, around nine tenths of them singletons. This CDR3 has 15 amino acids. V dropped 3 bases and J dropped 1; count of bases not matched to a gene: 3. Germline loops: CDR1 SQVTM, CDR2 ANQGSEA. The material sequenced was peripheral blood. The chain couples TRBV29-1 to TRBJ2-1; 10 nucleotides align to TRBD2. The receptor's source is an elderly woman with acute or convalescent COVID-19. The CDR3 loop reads CSVDRGLASYNEQFF. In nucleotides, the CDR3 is TGCAGCGTTGATCGGGGACTAGCGTCCTACAATGAGCAGTTCTTC.